Each of the 10 T cell receptor beta chains below was sequenced from the same sample in a study of blood T cell repertoires in COVID-19. The assay was immunoSEQ multiplex PCR, and TCRdb's table has in-frame clones only and misses some. The sample includes more than 250,000 clones, around 85% of them seen just once. Sequencing used peripheral blood. All receptors derive from a young woman who had recovered from COVID-19.

This chain joins TRBV24-1 and TRBJ1-2; TRBD1 matches 9 bases. Germline CDR1 reads KGHDR; CDR2 reads SFDVKD. V shed 5 bases and J 2 bases; nucleotides not matched to a gene: 8. The CDR3 consists of 16 residues. The CDR3 spells CATSGSGTGSNYGYTF. The CDR3 region has the DNA TGTGCCACCAGTGGTTCCGGGACAGGGTCCAACTATGGCTACACCTTC.

The chain links TRBV6-4 to TRBJ2-2; maybe TRBD2 (5 bases). With 2 bases removed from V and 4 bases from J, the gap between germline ends came to 5 bases. The CDR3 runs to 13 residues. In germline, CDR1 is MRHNA, CDR2 SNTAGT. The CDR3 spells CASSDGSTGELFF. The CDR3 region has the DNA TGTGCCAGCAGTGACGGGAGCACCGGGGAGCTGTTTTTT.

This clone was seen once. The rearrangement joins TRBV4-1 to TRBJ2-3, with TRBD1 matching over 9 bases. Germline V CDR1 and CDR2: MGHRA, YSYEKL. The CDR3 loop spans 17 amino acids. The V and J ends lost 4 bases and 1 base, in that order; junction bases with no gene match: 9. The CDR3 DNA reads as TGCGCCAGCAGCCGGGAATACAGGGGGCGCGGCACAGATACGCAGTATTTT. This sequence encodes CASSREYRGRGTDTQYF.

This rearrangement joins TRBV28 to TRBJ2-1, with a weak D call TRBD2 (6 bases). Germline V CDR1 and CDR2: MDHEN, SYDVKM. The CDR3 spans 18 residues. Trimming left V 2 bases short and J 0 bases short, with 17 bases between. The CDR3 DNA is TGTGCCAGCAGTTTACCCCCCTCTTACGGGAGCTCCTACAATGAGCAGTTCTTC. Encoded protein: CASSLPPSYGSSYNEQFF.

This chain connects TRBV4-2 to TRBJ2-7; the match to TRBD2 covers 11 bases. Germline-derived CDR1 and CDR2 are LGHNA and YNFKEQ. V shed 4 bases, J shed 0 bases, and the junction held 8 bases outside the gene matches. The CDR3 covers 17 residues. This CDR3 is CASSPLAGGPSSYEQYF. Here the CDR3 DNA reads TGTGCCAGCAGCCCTCTAGCGGGGGGCCCAAGCTCCTACGAGCAGTACTTC.

The V gene is TRBV5-4, the J gene TRBJ1-2; D remains unclear. Looked up from germline, CDR1 is SGHNT and CDR2 is YYREEE (reference sequence). The ends were cut back, 0 bases at V and 4 bases at J, with 4 bases in the middle. The CDR3 is 12 residues long. The CDR3 DNA sequence: TGTGCCAGCAGCTTGGACGGCTATGGCTACACCTTC. Translation: CASSLDGYGYTF.

This chain links TRBV19 with TRBJ2-5; a possible D gene is TRBD2 (6 bases). CDR1 and CDR2 from the germline V gene are LNHDA and SQIVND (reference sequence). The CDR3 has 12 residues. CDR3 in amino acids: CVVLEGGETQYF. CDR3 DNA sequence: TGTGTCGTATTGGAGGGTGGAGAGACCCAGTACTTC.

The genes are TRBV30 and TRBJ1-3, with 9 positions matching TRBD1. The CDR3 consists of 14 residues. V gave up 0 bases and J gave up 6 bases; unmatched junction bases: 3. Germline CDR1 is GTSNPN and CDR2 is SVGIG (reference sequence). The CDR3 DNA reads TGTGCCTGGAGTGTCCTACAGGGGGCAAACACCATATATTTT. As protein: CAWSVLQGANTIYF.

V gene TRBV6-2 or TRBV6-3 combines with J gene TRBJ2-7; no reliable D call. The V gene's germline CDR1 is MNHEY and CDR2 SVGEGT. The CDR3 length is 13 residues. V was cut by 4 bases and J by 0 bases, with 7 bases left in between. The CDR3 sequence is CASSSQLSYEQYF. Written as DNA, the CDR3 is TGTGCCAGCAGTTCACAGCTCTCCTACGAGCAGTACTTC.

The V and J genes are TRBV4-2 and TRBJ2-7; D unresolved. Trimming took 4 bases from V and 2 from J, leaving 15 bases between them. CDR1 is LGHNA and CDR2 is YNFKEQ in the germline V gene. This CDR3 has 15 residues. CDR3 nucleotide sequence: TGTGCCAGCAGCCCTACCGGGTCAGAGCCCTACGAGCAGTACTTC. Translated: CASSPTGSEPYEQYF.